The TCR beta chain under discussion was sequenced for a study of technical replicates of blood from a handful of donors. The CDR3 consists of 15 residues. Trimming left V 3 bases short and J 3 bases short, with 13 bases between. In germline, CDR1 is WNHNN, CDR2 SYGVQD (reference sequence). This table comes from immunoSEQ multiplex PCR, and its TCRdb copy is limited to in-frame clones, with some not included. This table has about 84,000 clones, around 97% appearing once. This TCR was recovered from a human donor in good health. The sequenced sample consisted of T cells isolated from PBMCs. This chain uses TRBV10-1 with TRBJ2-3; weak D call: TRBD2 (5 bases). The CDR3 nucleotides read TGCGCCAGCAGTGAATCTCCGGGGAGAACAGATACGCAGTATTTT. Translation: CASSESPGRTDTQYF.